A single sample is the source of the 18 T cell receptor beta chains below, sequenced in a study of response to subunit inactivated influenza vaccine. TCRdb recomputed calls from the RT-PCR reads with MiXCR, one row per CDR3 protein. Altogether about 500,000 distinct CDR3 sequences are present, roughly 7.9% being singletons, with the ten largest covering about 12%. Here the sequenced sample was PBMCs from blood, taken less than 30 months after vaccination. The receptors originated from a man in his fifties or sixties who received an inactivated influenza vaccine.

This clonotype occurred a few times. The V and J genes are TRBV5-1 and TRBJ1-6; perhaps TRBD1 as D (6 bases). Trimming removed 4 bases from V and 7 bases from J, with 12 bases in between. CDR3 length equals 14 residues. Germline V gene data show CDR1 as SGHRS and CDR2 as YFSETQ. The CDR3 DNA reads TGCGCCAGCAGCCTCGGGACAACGAATTCACCCCTCCACTTT. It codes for CASSLGTTNSPLHF. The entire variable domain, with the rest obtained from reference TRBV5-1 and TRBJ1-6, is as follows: KAGVTQTPRYLIKTRGQQVTLSCSPISGHRSVSWYQQTPGQGLQFLFEYFSETQRNKGNFPGRFSGRQFSNSRSEMNVSTLELGDSALYLCASSLGTTNSPLHFGNGTRLTVT.

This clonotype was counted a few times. DNA for the CDR3: TGCAGTGCCGACATGGACCGCAACTATGGCTACACCTTC. Its translation: CSADMDRNYGYTF. The chain carries TRBV20-1 and TRBJ1-2; D gene unclear. Trimming cost V 6 bases and J 2 bases, with 13 bases left between them. The CDR3 contains 13 residues. CDR1 DFQATT and CDR2 SNEGSKA come from the germline V gene (reference sequence).

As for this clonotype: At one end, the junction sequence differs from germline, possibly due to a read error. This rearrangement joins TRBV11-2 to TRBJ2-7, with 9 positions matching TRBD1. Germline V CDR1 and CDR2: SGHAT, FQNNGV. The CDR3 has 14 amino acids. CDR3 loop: CASSLDRGSLEQYF. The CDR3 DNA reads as TGTGCCAGCAGCCTAGACAGGGGGAGCCTCGAGCAGTACTTC.

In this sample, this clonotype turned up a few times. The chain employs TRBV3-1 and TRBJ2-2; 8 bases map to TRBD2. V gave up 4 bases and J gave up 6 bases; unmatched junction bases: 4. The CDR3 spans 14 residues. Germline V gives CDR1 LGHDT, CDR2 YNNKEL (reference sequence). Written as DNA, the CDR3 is TGTGCCAGCAGCCTACATAGCGGGGCCGGGGAGCTGTTTTTT. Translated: CASSLHSGAGELFF.

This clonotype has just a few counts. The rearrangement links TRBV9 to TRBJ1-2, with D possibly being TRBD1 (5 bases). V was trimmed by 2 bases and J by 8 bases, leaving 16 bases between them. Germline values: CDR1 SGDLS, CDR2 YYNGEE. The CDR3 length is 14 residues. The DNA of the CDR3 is TGTGCCAGCAGCGTCGGCCGCAGGGCGGAAGGCTACACCTTC. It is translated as CASSVGRRAEGYTF. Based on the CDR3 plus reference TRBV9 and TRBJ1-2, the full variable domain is DSGVTQTPKHLITATGQRVTLRCSPRSGDLSVYWYQQSLDQGLQFLIQYYNGEERAKGNILERFSAQQFPDLHSELNLSSLELGDSALYFCASSVGRRAEGYTFGSGTRLTVV.

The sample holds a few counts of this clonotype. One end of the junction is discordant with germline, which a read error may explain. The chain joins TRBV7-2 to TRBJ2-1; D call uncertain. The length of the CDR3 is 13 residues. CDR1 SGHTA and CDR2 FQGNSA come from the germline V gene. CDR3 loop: CASSLAPRYEQFF. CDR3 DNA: TGTGCTAGCAGCTTAGCCCCACGATATGAGCAGTTCTTC.

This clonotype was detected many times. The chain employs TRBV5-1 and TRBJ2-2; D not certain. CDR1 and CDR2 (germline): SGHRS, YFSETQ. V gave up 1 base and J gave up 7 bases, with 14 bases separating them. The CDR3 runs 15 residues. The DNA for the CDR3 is TGCGCCAGCAGCTTGTCCACCAGCAGAGGCGGGGAGCTGTTTTTT. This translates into CASSLSTSRGGELFF.

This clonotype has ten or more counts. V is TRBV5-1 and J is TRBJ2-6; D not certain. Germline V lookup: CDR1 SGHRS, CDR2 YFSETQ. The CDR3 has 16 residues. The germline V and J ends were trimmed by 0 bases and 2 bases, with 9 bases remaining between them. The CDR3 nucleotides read TGCGCCAGCAGCTTGGGGAATGGGGCTGGGGCCAACGTCCTGACTTTC. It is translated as CASSLGNGAGANVLTF. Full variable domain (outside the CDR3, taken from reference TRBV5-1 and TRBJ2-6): KAGVTQTPRYLIKTRGQQVTLSCSPISGHRSVSWYQQTPGQGLQFLFEYFSETQRNKGNFPGRFSGRQFSNSRSEMNVSTLELGDSALYLCASSLGNGAGANVLTFGAGSRLTVL.

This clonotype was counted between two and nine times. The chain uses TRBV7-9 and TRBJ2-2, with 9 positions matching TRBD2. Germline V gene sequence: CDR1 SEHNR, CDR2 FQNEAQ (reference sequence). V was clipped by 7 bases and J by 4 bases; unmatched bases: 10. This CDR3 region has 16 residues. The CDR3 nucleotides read TGTGCCAGCACCGTACTTAGCGGGAGTGGCACCGGGGAGCTGTTTTTT. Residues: CASTVLSGSGTGELFF.

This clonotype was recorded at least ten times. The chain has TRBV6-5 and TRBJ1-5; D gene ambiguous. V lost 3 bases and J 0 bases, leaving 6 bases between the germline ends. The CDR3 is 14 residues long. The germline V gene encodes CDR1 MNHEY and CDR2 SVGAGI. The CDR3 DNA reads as TGTGCCAGCAGTTATGGTGGTAGCAATCAGCCCCAGCATTTT. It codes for CASSYGGSNQPQHF.

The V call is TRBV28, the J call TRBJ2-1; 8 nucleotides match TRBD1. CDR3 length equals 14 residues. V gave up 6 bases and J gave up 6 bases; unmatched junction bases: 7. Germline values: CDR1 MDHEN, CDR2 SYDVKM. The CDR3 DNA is TGTGCCAGCAGCCAGGACAGGGTGTCCAATGAGCAGTTCTTC. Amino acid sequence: CASSQDRVSNEQFF. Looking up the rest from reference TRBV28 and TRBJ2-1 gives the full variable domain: DVKVTQSSRYLVKRTGEKVFLECVQDMDHENMFWYRQDPGLGLRLIYFSYDVKMKEKGDIPEGYSVSREKKERFSLILESASTNQTSMYLCASSQDRVSNEQFFGPGTRLTVL.

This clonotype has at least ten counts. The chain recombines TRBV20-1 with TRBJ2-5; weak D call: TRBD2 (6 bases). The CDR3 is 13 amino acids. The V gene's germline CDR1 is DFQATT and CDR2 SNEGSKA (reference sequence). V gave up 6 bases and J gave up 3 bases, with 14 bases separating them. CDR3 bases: TGCAGTGCCGATCAACGGGAGAAAGAGACCCAGTACTTC. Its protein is CSADQREKETQYF.

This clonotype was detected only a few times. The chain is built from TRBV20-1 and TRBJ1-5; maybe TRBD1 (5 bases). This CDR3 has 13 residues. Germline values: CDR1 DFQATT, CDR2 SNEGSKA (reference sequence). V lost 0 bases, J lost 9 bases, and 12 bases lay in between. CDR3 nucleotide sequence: TGCAGTGCTAGAGATCAGTCGGGGGGGCCCCAGCATTTT. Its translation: CSARDQSGGPQHF.

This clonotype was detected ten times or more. Written as DNA, the CDR3 is TGTGCCAGCAGTTTAGCGCCGTGGGATGAGCAGTTCTTC. Amino acids: CASSLAPWDEQFF. The chain employs TRBV12-3 or TRBV12-4 and TRBJ2-1, with D hard to call. Trimming stripped 0 bases from V and 8 bases from J, with 8 bases between. This CDR3 spans 13 amino acids.

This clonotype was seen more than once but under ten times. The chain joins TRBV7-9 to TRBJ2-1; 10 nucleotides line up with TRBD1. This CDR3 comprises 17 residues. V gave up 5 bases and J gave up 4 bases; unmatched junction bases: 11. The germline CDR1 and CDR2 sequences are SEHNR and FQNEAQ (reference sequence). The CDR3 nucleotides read TGTGCCAGCAGCATTTACGGGACAGGGGACCCTTACAATGAGCAGTTCTTC. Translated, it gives CASSIYGTGDPYNEQFF.

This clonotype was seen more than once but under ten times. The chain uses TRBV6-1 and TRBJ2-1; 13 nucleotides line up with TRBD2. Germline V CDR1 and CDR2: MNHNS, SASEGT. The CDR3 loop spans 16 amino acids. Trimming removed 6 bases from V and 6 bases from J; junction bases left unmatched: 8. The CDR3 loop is CASSWTSGSSGNEQFF. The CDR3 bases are TGTGCCAGCAGCTGGACTAGCGGGAGCTCCGGCAATGAGCAGTTCTTC.

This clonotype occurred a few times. The CDR3 is CASSPLIANTGELFF. The CDR3 region has the DNA TGTGCCAGCAGCCCCCTAATAGCGAACACCGGGGAGCTGTTTTTT. The chain carries TRBV7-6 and TRBJ2-2; D remains unclear. The germline CDR1 and CDR2 sequences are SGHVS and FNYEAQ. CDR3 length: 15 residues. V was clipped by 5 bases and J by 0 bases, with 10 bases between them.

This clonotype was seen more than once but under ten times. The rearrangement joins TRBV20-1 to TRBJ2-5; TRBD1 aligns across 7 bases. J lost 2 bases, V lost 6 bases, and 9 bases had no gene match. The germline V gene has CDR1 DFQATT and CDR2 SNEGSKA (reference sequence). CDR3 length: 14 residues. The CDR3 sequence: CSAAQDRDQETQYF. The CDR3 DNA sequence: TGCAGTGCCGCCCAAGACAGGGATCAAGAGACCCAGTACTTC.